Listed below are T cell receptor beta chains from one sample, sequenced in a study of T cells in Graves' hyperthyroidism and ophthalmopathy. MiXCR, applied by TCRdb to the multiplex PCR reads, yields one record per CDR3 protein. The sample holds about 640,000 distinct CDR3 sequences, 20% seen once. The specimen sequenced was blood. The source of these receptors is a man between 25 and 39 years old with Graves' ophthalmopathy. CDR3s leave out the opening cysteine and the closing phenylalanine or tryptophan. Only part of the rows carry a size: once, few, many, or a class if the clone is expanded.

J	V	size	CDR3
TRBJ2-1	TRBV7-8	few	ASSPDWAGGNEQF
TRBJ1-1	TRBV20-1	many	SAPHSGRSNTEAF
TRBJ2-7	TRBV4-2	few	ASSPLAGSNYEQY
TRBJ2-7	TRBV6-7	.	ASSYSIYRQRDSYEQY
TRBJ2-1	TRBV20-1	.	SARPRTSGDNEQF
TRBJ2-7	TRBV5-5	.	ASSPQRQVGYEQY
TRBJ2-1	TRBV24-1	.	ATSEQPGTSGSFVYGQF
TRBJ2-3	TRBV28	few	ASSRASPGTDTQY
TRBJ2-7	TRBV29-1	.	SVIRDGRYEQY
TRBJ2-7	TRBV9	few	ASSAGWATSYEQY
TRBJ2-1	TRBV5-1	once	ASSPNLLSQPYNEQF
TRBJ1-5	TRBV6-1	.	ASRSTGGGNQPQH
TRBJ2-5	TRBV6-1	.	ASSARDRGPGETQY
TRBJ2-2	TRBV6-2/TRBV6-3	few	ASSYTSGSYTGELF
TRBJ2-1	TRBV9	.	ASSEAASHNEQF
TRBJ2-2	TRBV4-3	.	ASSQDLWTSGVTGELF
TRBJ1-5	TRBV5-5	.	ASSLAWGGNQPQH
TRBJ1-5	TRBV19	few	ASSIEGLGPQH
TRBJ1-1	TRBV19	few	ASSMGISGTLNTEAF
TRBJ2-5	TRBV12-3/TRBV12-4	once	ASSLVRPGGRETQY
TRBJ2-2	TRBV20-1	few	SARGPSGTGELF
TRBJ2-7	TRBV5-1	.	ASSLAGTKSYEQY
TRBJ1-5	TRBV6-6	few	ASSYAPNQPQH
TRBJ1-3	TRBV9	.	ASSVEGAMGGNTIY
TRBJ1-2	TRBV24-1	.	ATSLSGQGSGGYT
TRBJ2-2	TRBV14	few	ASSQTVTTGELF
TRBJ1-2	TRBV24-1	.	ATSDTGLDYGYT
TRBJ2-1	TRBV5-4	.	ASSPGLAVLGSYNEQF
TRBJ1-2	TRBV12-3/TRBV12-4	many	ASSGSANYGYT
TRBJ2-7	TRBV18	few	ASSPPGSGYEQY
TRBJ1-4	TRBV7-8	.	ASSLVGVVANEKLF
TRBJ2-3	TRBV6-1	.	ASSSSSSTDTQY
TRBJ2-7	TRBV2	.	ASTSSGGTSYEQY
TRBJ2-1	TRBV12-5	.	ASGSTGLAGVNEQF
TRBJ1-5	TRBV28	many	ASKGGSNQPQH
TRBJ1-3	TRBV2	many	ASRPGHPGNTIY
TRBJ1-5	TRBV27	.	ASRPANSNQPQH
TRBJ2-3	TRBV28	few	ASSLWGQGSTDTQY
TRBJ2-1	TRBV28	many	ASSPEAPYNEQF
TRBJ1-5	TRBV28	.	ASSLKQGGYQPQH
TRBJ2-5	TRBV10-2	few	ASRPSGRYQETQY
TRBJ2-1	TRBV20-1	.	SAWTEPGLAGPNEQF
TRBJ1-1	TRBV30	many	AWGTEDIGTEAF
TRBJ2-7	TRBV7-2	few	ASSPVTGKLQGEQY